This T cell receptor beta chain stems from a study of identical twins. The study's findings and limits: Clonotypes of the beta chain that were abundant in cord blood carried fewer insertions (memory repertoires showed none). It was cross-sectional statistical analysis, not following the same donors, that the conclusions relied on. Twins' surplus sharing was weaker for beta out-of-frame sequences.

A few counts support this clonotype. Its antigen is still unknown. MiXCR, applied by TCRdb to the 5' RACE reads, yields one record per CDR3 protein. The sample holds 410,000 or so distinct CDR3 sequences, around 18% seen once. Germline lookup yields CDR1 SEHNR and CDR2 FQNEAQ (reference sequence). The CDR3 totals 17 residues. V shed 5 bases and J shed 3 bases, with 21 bases lying between them. The chain recombines TRBV7-9 with TRBJ2-3; D tentatively reads TRBD1 or TRBD2 (6 bases each). What was sequenced was naive T cells sorted from blood. The clonotype comes from a middle-aged man in good health. The CDR3 DNA is TGTGCCAGCAGCACATCGGATGGGGGGCTTTTGACAGATACGCAGTATTTT. This codes for CASSTSDGGLLTDTQYF.